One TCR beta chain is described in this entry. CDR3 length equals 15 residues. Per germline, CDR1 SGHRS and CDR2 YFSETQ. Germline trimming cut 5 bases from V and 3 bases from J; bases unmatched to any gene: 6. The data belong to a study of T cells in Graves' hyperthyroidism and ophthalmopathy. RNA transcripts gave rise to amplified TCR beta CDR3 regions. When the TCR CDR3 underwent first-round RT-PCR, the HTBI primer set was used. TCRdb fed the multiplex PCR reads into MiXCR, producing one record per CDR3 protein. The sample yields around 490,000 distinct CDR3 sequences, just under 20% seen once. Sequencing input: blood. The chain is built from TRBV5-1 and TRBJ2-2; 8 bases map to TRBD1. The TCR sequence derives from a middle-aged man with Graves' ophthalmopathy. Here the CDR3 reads CASSSRGPDTGELFF. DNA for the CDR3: TGCGCCAGCAGTTCCAGGGGGCCGGACACCGGGGAGCTGTTTTTT. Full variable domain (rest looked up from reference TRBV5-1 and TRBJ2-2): KAGVTQTPRYLIKTRGQQVTLSCSPISGHRSVSWYQQTPGQGLQFLFEYFSETQRNKGNFPGRFSGRQFSNSRSEMNVSTLELGDSALYLCASSSRGPDTGELFFGEGSRLTVL.